This T cell receptor (beta chain) was sequenced during a study of blood T cell repertoires in COVID-19. Seattle enrolled patients during active infection and tracked them longitudinally. Germline lookup yields CDR1 MNHEY and CDR2 SVGEGT. CDR3 size: 14 residues. Trimming removed 1 base at V and 1 base at J, with 7 bases between. Original methodology: Reference gene primers were amplified, and this amplification served to estimate nucleated cell counts. This table comes from immunoSEQ multiplex PCR, and its TCRdb copy is limited to in-frame clones, with some not included. V, J and clone size were drawn from that table, and D and trimming were deduced from the DNA. This table has 270,000 or so clones, about 81% appearing once.

Sequenced input: peripheral blood. This rearrangement joins TRBV6-2 or TRBV6-3 to TRBJ1-1; D is unresolved. This receptor was taken from a human donor with COVID-19, enrolled during active disease. The donor label of this sample is uncertain. CDR3 coding DNA: TGTGCCAGCAGTTACTACATGCCGAACACTGAAGCTTTCTTT. This translates into CASSYYMPNTEAFF.